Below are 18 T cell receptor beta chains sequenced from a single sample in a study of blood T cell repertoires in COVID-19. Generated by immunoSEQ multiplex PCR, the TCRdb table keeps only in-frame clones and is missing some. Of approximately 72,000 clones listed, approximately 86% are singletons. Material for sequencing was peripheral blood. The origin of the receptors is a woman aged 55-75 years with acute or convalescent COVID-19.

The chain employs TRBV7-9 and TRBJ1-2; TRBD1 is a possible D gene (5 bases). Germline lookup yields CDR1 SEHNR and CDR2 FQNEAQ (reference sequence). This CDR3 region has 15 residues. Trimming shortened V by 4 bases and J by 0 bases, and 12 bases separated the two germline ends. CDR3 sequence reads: CASSSARASNYGYTF. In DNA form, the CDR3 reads TGTGCCAGCAGCTCGGCCAGGGCCTCTAACTATGGCTACACCTTC.

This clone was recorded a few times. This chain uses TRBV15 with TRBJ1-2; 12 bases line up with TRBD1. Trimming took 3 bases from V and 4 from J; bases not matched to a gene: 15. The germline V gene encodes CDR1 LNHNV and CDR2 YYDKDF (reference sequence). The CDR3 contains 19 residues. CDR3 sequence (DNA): TGTGCCACCAGCAGGGGCGGGACAGGGGGCGCCGAATTAGGCTATGGCTACACCTTC. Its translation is CATSRGGTGGAELGYGYTF. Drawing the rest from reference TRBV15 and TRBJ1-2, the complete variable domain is DAMVIQNPRYQVTQFGKPVTLSCSQTLNHNVMYWYQQKSSQAPKLLFHYYDKDFNNEADTPDNFQSRRPNTSFCFLDIRSPGLGDTAMYLCATSRGGTGGAELGYGYTFGSGTRLTVV.

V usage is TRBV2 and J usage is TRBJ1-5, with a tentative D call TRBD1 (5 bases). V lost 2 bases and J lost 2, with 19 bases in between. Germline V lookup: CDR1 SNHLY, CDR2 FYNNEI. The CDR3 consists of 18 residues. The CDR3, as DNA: TGTGCCAGCAGTGAACGGCAGGGCAAACGGGTGGGCAATCAGCCCCAGCATTTT. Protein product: CASSERQGKRVGNQPQHF.

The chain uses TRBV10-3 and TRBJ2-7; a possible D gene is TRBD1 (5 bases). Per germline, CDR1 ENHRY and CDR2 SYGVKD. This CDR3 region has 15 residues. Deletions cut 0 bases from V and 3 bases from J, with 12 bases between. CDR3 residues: CAISESGALGYEQYF. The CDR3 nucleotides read TGTGCCATCAGTGAGTCTGGGGCGTTGGGCTACGAGCAGTACTTC.

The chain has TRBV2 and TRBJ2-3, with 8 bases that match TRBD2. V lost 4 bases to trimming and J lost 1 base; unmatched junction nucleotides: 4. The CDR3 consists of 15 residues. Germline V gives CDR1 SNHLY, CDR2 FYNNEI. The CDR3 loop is CASSVDGGGTDTQYF. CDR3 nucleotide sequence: TGTGCCAGCAGTGTAGACGGGGGGGGCACAGATACGCAGTATTTT.

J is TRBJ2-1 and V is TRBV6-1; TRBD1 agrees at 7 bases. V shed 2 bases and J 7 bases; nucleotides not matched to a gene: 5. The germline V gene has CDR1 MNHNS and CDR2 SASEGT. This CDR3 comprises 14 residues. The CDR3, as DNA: TGTGCCAGCAGTGAACAGGGACAGAAGAATGAGCAGTTCTTC. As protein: CASSEQGQKNEQFF.

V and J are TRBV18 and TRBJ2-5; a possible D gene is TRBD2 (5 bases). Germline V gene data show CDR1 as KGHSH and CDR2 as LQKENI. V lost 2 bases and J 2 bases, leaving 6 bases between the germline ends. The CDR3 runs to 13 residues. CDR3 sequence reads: CASSPTGQETQYF. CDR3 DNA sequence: TGTGCCAGCTCACCAACGGGGCAAGAGACCCAGTACTTC.

The CDR3 protein is CASSSPGYNEQFF. For the CDR3, the DNA is TGTGCCAGCAGCTCGCCGGGTTACAATGAGCAGTTCTTC. The chain carries TRBV7-9 and TRBJ2-1; no reliable D call. Germline V lookup: CDR1 SEHNR, CDR2 FQNEAQ (reference sequence). Trimming cost V 4 bases and J 4 bases, with 8 bases left between them. CDR3 size: 13 residues. The full variable domain, with the rest looked up from reference TRBV7-9 and TRBJ2-1, is DTGVSQNPRHKITKRGQNVTFRCDPISEHNRLYWYRQTLGQGPEFLTYFQNEAQLEKSRLLSDRFSAERPKGSFSTLEIQRTEQGDSAMYLCASSSPGYNEQFFGPGTRLTVL.

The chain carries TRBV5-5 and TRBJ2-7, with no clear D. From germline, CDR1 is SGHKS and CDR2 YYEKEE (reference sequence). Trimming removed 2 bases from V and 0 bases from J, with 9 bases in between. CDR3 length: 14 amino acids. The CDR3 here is CASSFPSSSYEQYF. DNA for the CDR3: TGTGCCAGCAGCTTTCCAAGTAGCTCCTACGAGCAGTACTTC.

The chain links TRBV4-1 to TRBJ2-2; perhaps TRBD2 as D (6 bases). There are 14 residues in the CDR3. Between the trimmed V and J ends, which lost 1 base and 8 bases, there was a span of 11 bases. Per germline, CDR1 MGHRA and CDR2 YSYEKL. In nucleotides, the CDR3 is TGCGCCAGCAGCCAAGGGGGGGAGAGAGGGGAGCTGTTTTTT. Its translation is CASSQGGERGELFF.

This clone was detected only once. CDR3 protein: CASSQGQSNTEAFF. The CDR3, as DNA: TGCGCCAGCAGCCAAGGACAGTCCAACACTGAAGCTTTCTTT. This chain links TRBV4-1 with TRBJ1-1; the D gene is possibly TRBD1 (5 bases). V was shortened by 1 base and J by 2 bases, with 8 bases between the two germline ends. The CDR3 is 14 amino acids. CDR1 is MGHRA and CDR2 is YSYEKL in the germline V gene.

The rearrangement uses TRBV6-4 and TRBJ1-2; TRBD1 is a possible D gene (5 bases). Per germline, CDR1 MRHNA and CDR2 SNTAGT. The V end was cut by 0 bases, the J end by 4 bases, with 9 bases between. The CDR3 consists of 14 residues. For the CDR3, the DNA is TGTGCCAGCAGTGACTCCGGACAAAGCTATGGCTACACCTTC. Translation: CASSDSGQSYGYTF.

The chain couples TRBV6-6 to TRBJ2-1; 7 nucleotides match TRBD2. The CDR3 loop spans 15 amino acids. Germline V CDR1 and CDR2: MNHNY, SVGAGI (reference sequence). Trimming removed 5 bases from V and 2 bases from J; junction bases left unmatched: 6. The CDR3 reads CASSPSSGAYNEQFF. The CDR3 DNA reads TGTGCCAGCAGTCCTTCTAGCGGTGCCTACAATGAGCAGTTCTTC.

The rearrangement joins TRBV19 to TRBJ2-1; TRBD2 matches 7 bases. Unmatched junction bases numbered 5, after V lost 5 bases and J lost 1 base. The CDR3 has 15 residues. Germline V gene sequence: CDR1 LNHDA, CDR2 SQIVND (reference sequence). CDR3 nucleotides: TGTGCCAGTAGTTTTACTAGCGAATCCTACAATGAGCAGTTCTTC. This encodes CASSFTSESYNEQFF.

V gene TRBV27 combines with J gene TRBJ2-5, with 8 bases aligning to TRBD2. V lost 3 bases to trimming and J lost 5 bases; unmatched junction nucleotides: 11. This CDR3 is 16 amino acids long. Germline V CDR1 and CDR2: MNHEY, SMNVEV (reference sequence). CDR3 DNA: TGTGCCAGCAGTTTCCCCAAGCGGGGGTCAGGGGAGACCCAGTACTTC. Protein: CASSFPKRGSGETQYF.

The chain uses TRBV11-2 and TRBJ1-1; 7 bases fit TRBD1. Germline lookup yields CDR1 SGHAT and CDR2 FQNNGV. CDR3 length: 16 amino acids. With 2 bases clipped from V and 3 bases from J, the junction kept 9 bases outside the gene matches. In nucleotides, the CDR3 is TGTGCCAGCAGCTTAATCCGACAGGGCCCCTACACTGAAGCTTTCTTT. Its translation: CASSLIRQGPYTEAFF.

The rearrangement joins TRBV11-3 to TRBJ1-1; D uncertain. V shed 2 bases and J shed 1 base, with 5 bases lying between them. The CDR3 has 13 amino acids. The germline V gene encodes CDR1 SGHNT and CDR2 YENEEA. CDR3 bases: TGTGCCAGCAGCTTACACAGGAACACTGAAGCTTTCTTT. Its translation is CASSLHRNTEAFF.

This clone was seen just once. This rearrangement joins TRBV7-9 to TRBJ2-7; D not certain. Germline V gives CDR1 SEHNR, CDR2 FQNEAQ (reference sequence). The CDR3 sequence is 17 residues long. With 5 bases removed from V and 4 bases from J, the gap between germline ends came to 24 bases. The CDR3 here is CASSPTTERRLRYEQYF. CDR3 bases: TGTGCCAGCAGCCCAACTACGGAACGTCGACTGAGATACGAGCAGTACTTC.